Below are 32 T cell receptor beta chains sequenced from a single sample in a study of blood T cell repertoires in COVID-19. The assay was immunoSEQ multiplex PCR, and TCRdb's table has in-frame clones only and misses some. The table lists about 180,000 clones, roughly 85% of them singletons. Sequenced sample: PBMCs or T cells enriched from blood (not recorded which). The source of these receptors is a woman aged 18-30 years who had recovered from COVID-19.

The J gene is TRBJ2-1, the V gene TRBV20-1, with no clear D. This CDR3 spans 10 amino acids. Trimming pared 6 bases from V and 8 bases from J, leaving 8 bases between. Germline CDR1 is DFQATT and CDR2 is SNEGSKA (reference sequence). Here the CDR3 DNA reads TGCAGTGCCAGGTTCTATGAGCAGTTCTTC. Residues: CSARFYEQFF.

This chain's CDR3 is CASSLAIPGDSFTDTQYF. The CDR3, as DNA: TGTGCCAGCAGCTTAGCTATCCCGGGGGACAGCTTCACAGATACGCAGTATTTT. The chain combines TRBV7-2 with TRBJ2-3, with a possible D match to TRBD1 (7 bases). With 0 bases removed from V and 2 bases from J, the gap between germline ends came to 18 bases. The CDR3 consists of 18 residues. Germline CDR1 is SGHTA and CDR2 is FQGNSA.

CDR3 sequence reads: CASSLNAGSGTEAFF. As DNA, the CDR3 is TGTGCCAGCAGCTTAAACGCAGGGTCGGGTACTGAAGCTTTCTTT. The V gene is TRBV7-6, the J gene TRBJ1-1, with D possibly matching TRBD1 (5 bases). The germline V and J ends were trimmed by 2 bases and 5 bases, with 15 bases remaining between them. Germline V gene sequence: CDR1 SGHVS, CDR2 FNYEAQ. This CDR3 is 15 amino acids long.

This sequence joins TRBV11-2 and TRBJ2-1; TRBD2 matches at 9 bases. Trimming at V came to 5 bases and at J to 7 bases, leaving 12 bases not matched to a gene. CDR1 and CDR2 (germline): SGHAT, FQNNGV. This CDR3 is built from 16 residues. For the CDR3, the DNA is TGTGCCAGCAGCCCATTAGCGGGAGATTTGTATAATGAGCAGTTCTTC. Translation: CASSPLAGDLYNEQFF. Complete variable domain (other parts from reference TRBV11-2 and TRBJ2-1): EAGVAQSPRYKIIEKRQSVAFWCNPISGHATLYWYQQILGQGPKLLIQFQNNGVVDDSQLPKDRFSAERLKGVDSTLKIQPAKLEDSAVYLCASSPLAGDLYNEQFFGPGTRLTVL.

The chain uses TRBV9 and TRBJ2-3; possible D gene TRBD1, 6 bases. The CDR3 extends over 14 amino acids. V was shortened by 0 bases and J by 6 bases, with 11 bases between the two germline ends. Germline CDR1 and CDR2: SGDLS and YYNGEE. For the CDR3, the DNA is TGTGCCAGCAGCGTAGTTGGGGGCATGGATACGCAGTATTTT. Its protein product is CASSVVGGMDTQYF.

The chain employs TRBV9 and TRBJ2-1; 7 bases fit TRBD2. The CDR3 spans 16 residues. V gave up 0 bases and J gave up 5 bases; unmatched junction bases: 8. Germline CDR1 SGDLS, CDR2 YYNGEE. CDR3 nucleotides: TGTGCCAGCAGCGTAGTTTCAAGCGGGGTAAACAATGAGCAGTTCTTC. Protein sequence: CASSVVSSGVNNEQFF.

The rearrangement links TRBV27 to TRBJ2-1, with 8 bases identical to TRBD2. This CDR3 is 15 amino acids long. After removal of 2 bases from V and 9 bases from J, the junction contained 9 bases not matched to a gene. CDR1 is MNHEY, CDR2 SMNVEV, per germline (reference sequence). The CDR3 nucleotides are TGTGCCAGCAGTTTAACCGGGAGGGAGAAGACTGAGCAGTTCTTC. It yields the protein CASSLTGREKTEQFF.

The chain joins TRBV10-1 to TRBJ2-3; no clear D gene. In germline, CDR1 is WNHNN, CDR2 SYGVQD (reference sequence). Trimming cost V 3 bases and J 3 bases, with 10 bases left between them. The CDR3 length is 14 residues. The DNA of the CDR3 is TGCGCCAGCAGTGACCCCCACTTGACAGATACGCAGTATTTT. This gives the protein CASSDPHLTDTQYF.

In this sample, this clone turned up once. The chain links TRBV30 to TRBJ2-7; TRBD1 agrees at 7 bases. V shed 0 bases, J shed 2 bases, and the junction held 1 base outside the gene matches. The CDR3 spans 13 residues. Germline CDR1 and CDR2: GTSNPN and SVGIG (reference sequence). CDR3 DNA sequence: TGTGCCTGGAGTGTGGGACAGACCTACGAGCAGTACTTC. Translating gives CAWSVGQTYEQYF.

V is TRBV29-1 and J is TRBJ2-5; TRBD1 agrees at 7 bases. V lost 3 bases and J lost 4; bases outside the gene matches: 5. Germline V gives CDR1 SQVTM, CDR2 ANQGSEA. The CDR3 length is 13 residues. CDR3 DNA: TGCAGCGTTGACGGGACAGCCTTAGAGACCCAGTACTTC. Translating gives CSVDGTALETQYF.

V is TRBV10-1 and J is TRBJ1-1; no clear D. The CDR3 runs 13 residues. In germline, CDR1 is WNHNN, CDR2 SYGVQD (reference sequence). With 3 bases removed from V and 2 bases from J, the gap between germline ends came to 7 bases. The CDR3 loop is CASSDSLNTEAFF. DNA for the CDR3: TGCGCCAGCAGTGACTCCCTCAACACTGAAGCTTTCTTT.

The chain has TRBV30 and TRBJ1-6, with D maybe TRBD1 (5 bases). CDR1 and CDR2 from the germline V gene are GTSNPN and SVGIG (reference sequence). V was clipped by 2 bases and J by 7 bases, with 15 bases between them. This CDR3 contains 15 residues. CDR3 residues: CAWSQGAGANSPLHF. Here the CDR3 DNA reads TGTGCCTGGAGTCAAGGGGCAGGCGCAAATTCACCCCTCCACTTT.

The V gene is TRBV1, the J gene TRBJ2-1; TRBD1 reflects the table's D call only, with no check against the DNA. TRBV1 is annotated as a pseudogene. The CDR3 covers 17 residues. The CDR3 sequence is CTSSQDGDRSTTNEQFF. CDR3 DNA: TGCACCAGCAGCCAAGATGGAGACAGGAGCACTACAAATGAGCAGTTCTTC.

The V call is TRBV30, the J call TRBJ2-6; D unclear. Germline assignment: CDR1 GTSNPN and CDR2 SVGIG (reference sequence). The V gene lost 2 bases and the J gene lost 3 bases, with 8 bases spanning the gap. The CDR3 spans 14 residues. The CDR3 reads CAWSLAFGANVLTF. CDR3 DNA sequence: TGTGCCTGGAGTTTGGCTTTTGGGGCCAACGTCCTGACTTTC.

The chain uses TRBV19 and TRBJ1-3; perhaps TRBD1 as D (6 bases). The ends were cut back, 7 bases at V and 0 bases at J, with 22 bases in the middle. CDR3 length equals 18 residues. Germline CDR1 and CDR2: LNHDA and SQIVND (reference sequence). CDR3 nucleotide sequence: TGTGCCAGTACAAGGAGCGGGGGCGGAGGGAACTCTGGAAACACCATATATTTT. This codes for CASTRSGGGGNSGNTIYF.

This chain uses TRBV28 with TRBJ2-1, with D possibly being TRBD2 (6 bases). Germline lookup yields CDR1 MDHEN and CDR2 SYDVKM. Trimming removed 8 bases from V and 5 bases from J, with 16 bases in between. This CDR3 is built from 14 residues. The CDR3 loop reads CASWGLERNNEQFF. Here the CDR3 DNA reads TGTGCCAGCTGGGGACTTGAGAGGAACAATGAGCAGTTCTTC.

The chain combines TRBV5-1 with TRBJ1-4; D is possibly TRBD1 (6 bases). Germline loops: CDR1 SGHRS, CDR2 YFSETQ. The CDR3 consists of 14 residues. The V and J ends lost 3 bases and 4 bases respectively, with 10 bases between them. The CDR3 loop reads CASSSQGFNEKLFF. The DNA of the CDR3 is TGCGCCAGCAGCTCACAGGGATTTAATGAAAAACTGTTTTTT.

The chain carries TRBV28 and TRBJ2-3; 7 nucleotides agree with TRBD1. Trimming at V came to 5 bases and at J to 1 base, leaving 6 bases not matched to a gene. This CDR3 has 15 residues. Germline V gene lookup returns CDR1 MDHEN and CDR2 SYDVKM. This CDR3 is CASSPTGTGTDTQYF. The DNA of the CDR3 is TGTGCCAGCAGTCCCACCGGGACAGGCACAGATACGCAGTATTTT.

V and J are TRBV19 and TRBJ1-1; 8 bases map to TRBD1. This CDR3 is 14 amino acids long. Germline CDR1 LNHDA, CDR2 SQIVND (reference sequence). The trim removed 5 bases at V and 4 bases at J, leaving 6 bases unmatched. DNA for the CDR3: TGTGCCAGTAGTCAACAGGGGGTGAGCACTGAAGCTTTCTTT. Its translation: CASSQQGVSTEAFF.

This sequence joins TRBV6-5 and TRBJ2-5; 9 nucleotides align to TRBD2. Trimming cost V 4 bases and J 2 bases; bases outside gene matches: 5. CDR3 length equals 15 residues. Germline V lookup: CDR1 MNHEY, CDR2 SVGAGI. The CDR3 DNA is TGTGCCAGCAGTTGGATAGCGGGAGTGCAAGAGACCCAGTACTTC. The encoded protein is CASSWIAGVQETQYF.

This chain connects TRBV2 to TRBJ2-5, with 9 bases identical to TRBD1. CDR3 length: 14 residues. Losses at the gene ends were 6 bases for V and 5 bases for J; bases not matched to a gene: 7. The germline CDR1 and CDR2 sequences are SNHLY and FYNNEI. In DNA, the CDR3 is TGTGCCAGCAGAGTTGGACAGGGGATTGAGACCCAGTACTTC. Amino acids: CASRVGQGIETQYF.

CDR3: CASSPFSDGSLLNYGYTF. The CDR3 DNA reads TGTGCCAGCAGCCCCTTCTCGGACGGGAGTCTCCTTAACTATGGCTACACCTTC. The V call is TRBV7-2, the J call TRBJ1-2; the D is unclear. CDR3 length: 18 residues. The V end was cut by 5 bases, the J end by 1 base, with 23 bases between. Germline V CDR1 and CDR2: SGHTA, FQGNSA.

The rearrangement uses TRBV5-6 and TRBJ2-3; possibly TRBD1 for D (5 bases). The germline V and J ends were trimmed by 0 bases and 4 bases, with 9 bases remaining between them. From germline, CDR1 is SGHDT and CDR2 YYEEEE. CDR3 size: 14 residues. CDR3 DNA: TGTGCCAGCAGCTTGGAGGGGTTCCCAGATACGCAGTATTTT. It yields the protein CASSLEGFPDTQYF.

This rearrangement joins TRBV7-8 to TRBJ2-7, with 7 bases matching TRBD1. CDR3 size: 15 residues. Trimming took 5 bases from V and 3 from J; bases not matched to a gene: 10. CDR1 SGHVS and CDR2 FQNEAQ come from the germline V gene. The CDR3 protein is CASSILTGSDYEQYF. The CDR3 bases are TGTGCCAGCAGCATACTGACAGGGTCCGACTACGAGCAGTACTTC.

The V gene is TRBV20-1, the J gene TRBJ2-7, with a weak D call TRBD1 (6 bases). This CDR3 has 13 residues. CDR1 DFQATT and CDR2 SNEGSKA come from the germline V gene (reference sequence). The V end lost 3 bases, the J end lost 4 bases, and 13 bases lay between the germline ends. For the CDR3, the DNA is TGCAGTGCTAGTCAAGGGGGTCCTTACGAGCAGTACTTC. It yields the protein CSASQGGPYEQYF.

The chain couples TRBV19 to TRBJ2-3, with D perhaps matching TRBD2 (6 bases). This CDR3 comprises 15 residues. V lost 5 bases and J lost 5, with 17 bases in between. In germline, CDR1 is LNHDA, CDR2 SQIVND (reference sequence). The CDR3 DNA reads TGTGCCAGTAGTCCAAGGGCTGGGGGAGGAGATACGCAGTATTTT. It encodes CASSPRAGGGDTQYF.

The chain has TRBV7-2 and TRBJ1-3, with D unclear. The CDR3 loop spans 14 amino acids. Germline V lookup: CDR1 SGHTA, CDR2 FQGNSA. Trimming shortened V by 1 base and J by 4 bases, and 8 bases separated the two germline ends. CDR3: CASSLGTAGNTIYF. CDR3 nucleotides: TGTGCCAGCAGCTTAGGCACAGCAGGAAACACCATATATTTT.

The sample holds one count of this clone. The CDR3 sequence is CAWSPQGRGPYEQYF. The CDR3 DNA reads TGTGCCTGGAGTCCCCAGGGGAGGGGTCCCTACGAGCAGTACTTC. The rearrangement joins TRBV30 to TRBJ2-7; possibly TRBD2 for D (7 bases). Germline V gene data show CDR1 as GTSNPN and CDR2 as SVGIG (reference sequence). The CDR3 loop spans 15 amino acids. V was pared by 2 bases and J by 2 bases, with 16 bases between.

CDR3 nucleotide sequence: TGTGCCAGCAGCTTAGGACAGGGGAGGTCCTACGAGCAGTACTTC. Translation: CASSLGQGRSYEQYF. The J gene is TRBJ2-7, the V gene TRBV5-4; 9 positions agree with TRBD1. Germline V gives CDR1 SGHNT, CDR2 YYREEE (reference sequence). The ends lost 2 bases at V and 1 base at J; junction bases unmatched: 4. This CDR3 has 15 residues.

This chain links TRBV24-1 with TRBJ2-1, with 9 bases matching TRBD1. The germline V gene encodes CDR1 KGHDR and CDR2 SFDVKD. The CDR3 length is 15 residues. Trimming at V came to 9 bases and at J to 3 bases, leaving 8 bases not matched to a gene. The CDR3 region is CATGTPGQGYNEQFF. CDR3 nucleotide sequence: TGTGCCACCGGCACTCCGGGACAGGGCTACAATGAGCAGTTCTTC.

The V gene is TRBV5-1, the J gene TRBJ2-7; 10 bases match TRBD2. J was trimmed by 2 bases and V by 1 base; bases with no gene match: 9. Germline CDR1 is SGHRS and CDR2 is YFSETQ. The CDR3 covers 17 residues. DNA for the CDR3: TGCGCCAGCAGCTTGACGGCCTTTAGCGGGGGGACCTACGAGCAGTACTTC. Translation gives CASSLTAFSGGTYEQYF.

The V gene is TRBV7-9, the J gene TRBJ2-6, with D possibly TRBD2 on 6 matching bases. Trimming took 3 bases from V and 2 from J, leaving 11 bases between them. Germline CDR1 and CDR2: SEHNR and FQNEAQ (reference sequence). The CDR3 totals 16 residues. For the CDR3, the DNA is TGTGCCAGCAGCTTCGGAGGGGTGGCTGGGGCCAACGTCCTGACTTTC. It codes for CASSFGGVAGANVLTF.